This T cell receptor beta chain was recovered during a study of regulatory T cells in long-lasting Graves disease. Looking at the study overall: Over-5-year antithyroid drug use with positive TSH receptor antibodies defined persistent Graves' disease in the study.

The germline gives CDR1 SGHTA, CDR2 FQGNSA. The CDR3 has 14 residues. V was pared by 5 bases and J by 1 base, with 9 bases between. Construction of TCR beta libraries relied on iRepertoire HTBI primers and on Arm-PCR targeting CDR3 regions. TCRdb called the multiplex PCR reads again in MiXCR, with one record for every CDR3 protein. The data contain under 500,000 distinct CDR3 sequences, around 20% of them singletons. The time point is: persistent/refractory GD, antithyroid drugs over 5 years with positive TRAb. PBMC-extracted RNA yielded the TCR library. Material: peripheral blood mononuclear cells (PBMCs), obtained when the disease was refractory, from a patient treated with antithyroid drugs. The chain has TRBV7-2 and TRBJ2-1; D unresolved. The clonotype was recovered from a female donor with Graves disease. CDR3 in amino acids: CASSPSFSYNEQFF. In DNA form, the CDR3 reads TGTGCCAGCAGCCCTAGTTTTTCCTACAATGAGCAGTTCTTC.